The clone carrying this T cell receptor (beta chain) was seen a handful of times. What it binds is not known. The sample belongs to a study of T cells and Merkel cell carcinoma outcomes. The study, taken as a whole, reports: Reportedly, T-cell repertoire with density predicts Merkel cell carcinoma outcomes.

Generated by immunoSEQ multiplex PCR, the TCRdb table keeps only in-frame clones and is missing some. The sample includes more than 7,500 clones, approximately 81% seen only once; the top ten take around 2.5%. V dropped 0 bases and J dropped 0 bases, with 16 bases sitting between them. This CDR3 has 18 amino acids. Germline CDR1 SEHNR, CDR2 FQNEAQ (reference sequence). The genes are TRBV7-9 and TRBJ2-3, with D possibly TRBD2 on 6 matching bases. The source is a human donor with Merkel cell carcinoma. Sequenced: tumor tissue from Merkel cell carcinoma. The CDR3 loop reads CASSLAYSPGVSTDTQYF. The CDR3 region has the DNA TGTGCCAGCAGCTTAGCCTACTCGCCGGGGGTTAGCACAGATACGCAGTATTTT.